These 5 T cell receptor beta chains were sequenced from one sample in a study of shared clonotypes between healthy human individuals. The repertoire was sequenced with immunoSEQ multiplex PCR; TCRdb's copy has only in-frame clones and lacks some. The repertoire holds over a million clones, approximately 96% seen once, with roughly 1.2% in the top ten. The specimen was naive CD4+ T cells sorted from blood. Subset reported: CD45RA+ positively selected. All receptors derive from a man in his thirties or forties in good health.

The chain combines TRBV9 with TRBJ2-2; a weak D match, TRBD1 (6 bases). V was shortened by 3 bases and J by 2 bases, with 11 bases between the two germline ends. Germline V gene data show CDR1 as SGDLS and CDR2 as YYNGEE. CDR3 length equals 15 residues. CDR3 loop: CASSAPGTNTGELFF. The CDR3 DNA follows: TGTGCCAGCAGCGCACCCGGGACAAACACCGGGGAGCTGTTTTTT.

The chain has TRBV7-9 and TRBJ1-2, with 10 bases lining up with TRBD1. Per the germline V gene, CDR1 is SEHNR and CDR2 is FQNEAQ (reference sequence). The CDR3 contains 15 residues. The junction had 3 bases not matched to a gene; V was cut back by 0 bases and J by 5 bases. CDR3 residues: CASSLAPGQGYGYTF. The CDR3 nucleotides are TGTGCCAGCAGCTTAGCCCCGGGACAGGGGTATGGCTACACCTTC.

The chain uses TRBV5-1 and TRBJ2-2, with 8 bases matching TRBD1. The V gene end was trimmed by 4 bases and the J gene end by 4 bases; junction bases not matched to a gene: 3. Germline V gene sequence: CDR1 SGHRS, CDR2 YFSETQ. The CDR3 has 14 residues. The CDR3 bases are TGCGCCAGCAGCATAGGACAGGGCACCGGGGAGCTGTTTTTT. Translated, it gives CASSIGQGTGELFF.

The rearrangement joins TRBV28 to TRBJ2-5; 9 positions match TRBD2. Per the germline V gene, CDR1 is MDHEN and CDR2 is SYDVKM. With 4 bases clipped from V and 5 bases from J, the junction kept 11 bases outside the gene matches. The CDR3 spans 16 residues. The CDR3 sequence is CASSSAAGGRVETQYF. The CDR3 coding sequence is TGTGCCAGCAGTTCTGCAGCGGGAGGTAGGGTGGAGACCCAGTACTTC. The variable domain in full, with the rest retrieved from reference TRBV28 and TRBJ2-5, is DVKVTQSSRYLVKRTGEKVFLECVQDMDHENMFWYRQDPGLGLRLIYFSYDVKMKEKGDIPEGYSVSREKKERFSLILESASTNQTSMYLCASSSAAGGRVETQYFGPGTRLLVL.

This chain connects TRBV6-5 to TRBJ2-7; D possibly corresponds to TRBD1 (5 bases). V was cut by 3 bases and J by 7 bases, with 13 bases left in between. Germline V CDR1 and CDR2: MNHEY, SVGAGI. CDR3 size: 13 residues. The CDR3 loop reads CASSYRGSGEQYF. The DNA for the CDR3 is TGTGCCAGCAGTTATAGGGGCAGTGGGGAGCAGTACTTC.